One sample yielded the 9 T cell receptor beta chains listed below, sequenced in a study of CD8+CD57+ T cells in acquired aplastic anemia. Patients sequenced had flow cytometry evidence of CD8+CD57+ cell expansion. Profiling that covered TCR beta VDJ and CDR3 relied on genomic DNA as its template. A single record per CDR3 protein comes from TCRdb applying MiXCR to the reads. This table holds 200,000 to 250,000 distinct CDR3 sequences, 50% to 70% found once. The sequenced sample was sorted CD4+, CD8+, or CD8+CD57+ T cells (not recorded which) from PBMCs. Receptors originate from a human donor with aplastic anemia.

The chain employs TRBV29-1 and TRBJ2-1; possibly TRBD2 for D (6 bases). With 0 bases removed from V and 4 bases from J, the gap between germline ends came to 16 bases. CDR3 length: 16 residues. In germline, CDR1 is SQVTM, CDR2 ANQGSEA. CDR3 amino acids: CSVEELKAGNYNEQFF. The CDR3 nucleotides are TGCAGCGTTGAAGAATTGAAGGCGGGGAATTACAATGAGCAGTTCTTC.

The chain links TRBV20-1 to TRBJ2-1, with TRBD2 matching over 8 bases. CDR3 length: 15 residues. CDR1 DFQATT and CDR2 SNEGSKA come from the germline V gene (reference sequence). Unmatched junction bases numbered 7, after V lost 6 bases and J lost 0 bases. In DNA, the CDR3 is TGCAGTGCCCAGACCGGGACTAGCTCCTACAATGAGCAGTTCTTC. This gives the protein CSAQTGTSSYNEQFF.

The chain couples TRBV2 to TRBJ1-4; TRBD1 is a possible D gene (5 bases). CDR1 SNHLY and CDR2 FYNNEI come from the germline V gene. The ends were cut back, 9 bases at V and 8 bases at J, with 16 bases in the middle. This CDR3 has 13 amino acids. The CDR3 sequence is CASSPGTGEKLFF. CDR3 nucleotides: TGTGCCAGTTCACCAGGGACGGGGGAAAAACTGTTTTTT. Using reference TRBV2 and TRBJ1-4 for the parts outside the CDR3, the full variable domain is EPEVTQTPSHQVTQMGQEVILRCVPISNHLYFYWYRQILGQKVEFLVSFYNNEISEKSEIFDDQFSVERPDGSNFTLKIRSTKLEDSAMYFCASSPGTGEKLFFGSGTQLSVL.

The chain recombines TRBV20-1 with TRBJ1-1; 8 nucleotides line up with TRBD1. V gave up 2 bases and J gave up 4 bases; unmatched junction bases: 6. Germline values: CDR1 DFQATT, CDR2 SNEGSKA (reference sequence). This CDR3 comprises 14 residues. The CDR3 DNA reads TGCAGTGCTAGACTCGACAGGGGCAGCACTGAAGCTTTCTTT. It specifies CSARLDRGSTEAFF.

This clonotype has only one observation. The CDR3: CASSELRGSFHYEQYF. CDR3 coding DNA: TGTGCCAGCAGCGAACTTCGGGGCAGTTTCCACTACGAGCAGTACTTC. The chain has TRBV5-6 and TRBJ2-7; D is tentatively TRBD1 or TRBD2 (5 bases each). This CDR3 is built from 16 residues. Germline V gene sequence: CDR1 SGHDT, CDR2 YYEEEE. Deletions cut 4 bases from V and 3 bases from J, with 20 bases between. Together with reference TRBV5-6 and TRBJ2-7, the CDR3 gives the full variable domain: DAGVTQSPTHLIKTRGQQVTLRCSPKSGHDTVSWYQQALGQGPQFIFQYYEEEERQRGNFPDRFSGHQFPNYSSELNVNALLLGDSALYLCASSELRGSFHYEQYFGPGTRLTVT.

The chain is built from TRBV15 and TRBJ2-7; D is unresolved. Germline CDR1 is LNHNV and CDR2 is YYDKDF (reference sequence). CDR3 size: 15 residues. The ends were cut back, 4 bases at V and 4 bases at J, with 17 bases in the middle. In DNA, the CDR3 is TGTGCCACCAGCAACCACCGCGCCGCCATATACGAGCAGTACTTC. It specifies CATSNHRAAIYEQYF. The full variable domain, its missing parts supplied by reference TRBV15 and TRBJ2-7, is DAMVIQNPRYQVTQFGKPVTLSCSQTLNHNVMYWYQQKSSQAPKLLFHYYDKDFNNEADTPDNFQSRRPNTSFCFLDIRSPGLGDTAMYLCATSNHRAAIYEQYFGPGTRLTVT.

The J gene is TRBJ2-5, the V gene TRBV7-8; TRBD1 aligns across 12 bases. The CDR3 is 17 amino acids. The germline CDR1 and CDR2 sequences are SGHVS and FQNEAQ. V lost 4 bases, J lost 7 bases, and 13 bases stayed unmatched. The CDR3 DNA reads TGTGCCAGCAGCTCCGCCTCGAAAGGGACAGGGGGCCGGACCCAGTACTTC. Protein: CASSSASKGTGGRTQYF. Combining the CDR3 with reference TRBV7-8 and TRBJ2-5 gives the whole variable domain GAGVSQSPRYKVAKRGQDVALRCDPISGHVSLFWYQQALGQGPEFLTYFQNEAQLDKSGLPSDRFFAERPEGSVSTLKIQRTQQEDSAVYLCASSSASKGTGGRTQYFGPGTRLLVL.

This chain uses TRBV20-1 with TRBJ2-6; 8 nucleotides match TRBD1. This CDR3 is built from 15 residues. Germline CDR1 reads DFQATT; CDR2 reads SNEGSKA (reference sequence). V trimming: 0 bases; J trimming: 11 bases; junction bases outside the gene matches: 9. CDR3 in amino acids: CSARDPRQGNYVLTF. As DNA, the CDR3 is TGCAGTGCTAGAGATCCCCGACAGGGGAACTACGTCCTGACTTTC.

This clonotype was counted between two and nine times. The CDR3 DNA sequence: TGCAGTGCTAGAGCCAATAGCGGGGATAGCTCCTACAATGAGCAGTTCTTC. Amino acid sequence: CSARANSGDSSYNEQFF. J is TRBJ2-1 and V is TRBV20-1; 8 nucleotides line up with TRBD2. The CDR3 extends over 17 amino acids. The trim removed 1 base at V and 0 bases at J, leaving 8 bases unmatched. Germline CDR1 and CDR2: DFQATT and SNEGSKA (reference sequence).